The subject of this entry is one T cell receptor beta chain. CDR1 is LGHDT, CDR2 YNNKEL, per germline (reference sequence). CDR3 size: 17 residues. Trimming took off 4 bases at V and 0 bases at J, with 18 bases between the two ends. This entry is derived from a study of blood T cell repertoires in COVID-19. In the study overall: Sample material is recorded as cDNA or gDNA derived from T cells, B-cell-depleted T cells, or PBMCs.

The table came from immunoSEQ multiplex PCR; TCRdb's copy has only in-frame clones and leaves some out. The sample has approximately 360,000 clones, roughly nine tenths seen once. The chain combines TRBV3-1 (or the pseudogene TRBV3-2) with TRBJ1-2; D ambiguous. The specimen sequenced was peripheral blood. The sequence was collected from a middle-aged man with acute or convalescent COVID-19. The chain's CDR3 is CASSPPTASRANYGYTF. DNA for the CDR3: TGTGCCAGCAGCCCACCCACTGCGTCGCGAGCTAACTATGGCTACACCTTC.